Below are 11 T cell receptor beta chains sequenced from a single sample in a study of shared clonotypes between healthy human individuals. Produced via immunoSEQ multiplex PCR; TCRdb's table is partial and in-frame only. The sample gives approximately 600,000 clones, approximately 95% of which show up once; over 0.1% is in the top ten. Naive CD8 cells were CD45RO-negative, positively selected for CCR7, excluding terminally differentiated effector memory CD45RA+ cells. Specimen: naive CD8+ T cells sorted from blood. Receptors originate from a woman in her 30s in good health.

The V gene is TRBV7-2, the J gene TRBJ2-7, with 7 bases aligning to TRBD1. From germline, CDR1 is SGHTA and CDR2 FQGNSA. There are 13 residues in the CDR3. The V segment lost 1 base and the J segment 5 bases; nucleotides outside the gene matches: 2. The CDR3 protein is CASSLETGNEQYF. The DNA for the CDR3 is TGTGCCAGCAGCTTAGAGACAGGGAACGAGCAGTACTTC.

This clone was counted between two and nine times. The V gene is TRBV29-1, the J gene TRBJ1-1; a weak D match, TRBD1 (5 bases). Trimming shortened V by 0 bases and J by 4 bases, and 9 bases separated the two germline ends. Germline CDR1 reads SQVTM; CDR2 reads ANQGSEA. The CDR3 runs 13 residues. CDR3 DNA sequence: TGCAGCGTTGAAGACCGGGGCCTCACTGAAGCTTTCTTT. This gives the protein CSVEDRGLTEAFF.

The chain's CDR3 is CASSLGWREGADTQYF. In DNA form, the CDR3 reads TGTGCCAGCAGCTTGGGGTGGCGGGAGGGCGCAGATACGCAGTATTTT. The chain carries TRBV5-4 and TRBJ2-3; 9 nucleotides agree with TRBD2. The CDR3 has 16 amino acids. The germline V gene has CDR1 SGHNT and CDR2 YYREEE (reference sequence). Germline trimming cut 0 bases from V and 4 bases from J; bases unmatched to any gene: 6.

This rearrangement joins TRBV7-2 to TRBJ2-7; unclear D gene. This CDR3 is built from 18 residues. Germline CDR1 and CDR2: SGHTA and FQGNSA. V was shortened by 0 bases and J by 1 base, with 19 bases between the two germline ends. This chain's CDR3 is CASSLAEGRPTLSYEQYF. In DNA form, the CDR3 reads TGTGCCAGCAGCTTAGCAGAAGGAAGGCCGACACTATCCTACGAGCAGTACTTC.

The genes are TRBV5-5 and TRBJ2-2; 15 bases fit TRBD2. The CDR3 is made up of 18 amino acids. In germline, CDR1 is SGHKS, CDR2 YYEKEE (reference sequence). The V segment lost 2 bases and the J segment 5 bases; nucleotides outside the gene matches: 7. For the CDR3, the DNA is TGTGCCAGCAGCTTCGGACTAGCGGGAGGGCCTGGAACCGGGGAGCTGTTTTTT. Translation gives CASSFGLAGGPGTGELFF.

V and J are TRBV11-2 and TRBJ1-5; D remains ambiguous. This CDR3 spans 16 amino acids. Germline CDR1 SGHAT, CDR2 FQNNGV. Trimming pared 2 bases from V and 4 bases from J, leaving 15 bases between. The CDR3 loop is CASSLMQPTRNQPQHF. In DNA, the CDR3 is TGTGCCAGCAGCTTAATGCAGCCTACTAGAAATCAGCCCCAGCATTTT.

Notes on this clone: Other nucleotide sequences from this sample produce the same CDR3. The chain links TRBV5-4 to TRBJ2-5; D is unclear. Germline V gene lookup returns CDR1 SGHNT and CDR2 YYREEE (reference sequence). This CDR3 has 13 residues. Trimming left V 4 bases short and J 1 base short, with 8 bases between. The CDR3 bases are TGTGCCAGCAGCCCAGAGGCCCAAGAGACCCAGTACTTC. It yields the protein CASSPEAQETQYF.

This chain joins TRBV23-1 and TRBJ2-1; unclear D gene. TRBV23-1 is reported as an ORF; its role is uncertain. Trimming removed 2 bases at V and 0 bases at J, with 11 bases between. The CDR3 spans 16 residues. In nucleotides, the CDR3 is TGCGCCAGCAGTCAACCCATCCCGAGCTCCTACAATGAGCAGTTCTTC. Its translation is CASSQPIPSSYNEQFF.

J is TRBJ2-5 and V is TRBV29-1, with 9 bases fitting TRBD2. Germline V gene data show CDR1 as SQVTM and CDR2 as ANQGSEA. With 3 bases clipped from V and 5 bases from J, the junction kept 4 bases outside the gene matches. CDR3 size: 13 residues. CDR3 in amino acids: CSVDKAGGETQYF. In nucleotides, the CDR3 is TGCAGCGTTGATAAGGCGGGAGGGGAGACCCAGTACTTC.

The gene calls are TRBV4-1 and TRBJ2-1; TRBD2 matches 7 bases. Germline V gene lookup returns CDR1 MGHRA and CDR2 YSYEKL. V trimming: 1 base; J trimming: 1 base; junction bases outside the gene matches: 4. The CDR3 runs 16 residues. The CDR3 region is CASSQGPSGSYNEQFF. The CDR3 nucleotides read TGCGCCAGCAGCCAAGGTCCTAGCGGTTCCTACAATGAGCAGTTCTTC.

The chain employs TRBV27 and TRBJ2-7, with D perhaps matching TRBD1 (5 bases). This CDR3 spans 15 amino acids. Trimming took 3 bases from V and 2 from J, leaving 14 bases between them. The V gene's germline CDR1 is MNHEY and CDR2 SMNVEV (reference sequence). This CDR3 reads CASSFQGYPTYEQYF. In DNA form, the CDR3 reads TGTGCCAGCAGTTTTCAGGGCTACCCTACCTACGAGCAGTACTTC.